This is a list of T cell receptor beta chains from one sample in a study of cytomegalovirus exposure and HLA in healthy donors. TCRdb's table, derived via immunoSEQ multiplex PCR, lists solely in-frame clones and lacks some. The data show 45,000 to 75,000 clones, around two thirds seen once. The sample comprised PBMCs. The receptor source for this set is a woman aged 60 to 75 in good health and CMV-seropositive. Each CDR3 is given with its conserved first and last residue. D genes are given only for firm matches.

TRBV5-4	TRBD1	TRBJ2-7	TGTGCCAGCAGCCCGGACAGGGGGTACGAGCAGTACTTC	CASSPDRGYEQYF
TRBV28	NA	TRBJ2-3	TGTGCCAGCAGTTTGCAGGGGCGCACAGATACGCAGTATTTT	CASSLQGRTDTQYF
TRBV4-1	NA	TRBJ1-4	TGCGCCAGCAGCCAATTTAGACAGGCGTCCGGAAAACTGTTTTTT	CASSQFRQASGKLFF
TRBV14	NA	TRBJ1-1	TGTGCCAGCAGCTTTCAACGGGGGAGCACTGAAGCTTTCTTT	CASSFQRGSTEAFF
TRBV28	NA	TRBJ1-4	TGTGCCAGCAGTTTAGGGGGGGTGGGAGTCTTTAATGAAAAACTGTTTTTT	CASSLGGVGVFNEKLFF
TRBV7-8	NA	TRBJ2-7	TGTGCTAGCAAGTTGGGGCCGGCCTACGAGCAGTACTTC	CASKLGPAYEQYF
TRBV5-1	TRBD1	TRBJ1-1	TGCGCCAGCAGCACACAGGGGGATACTGAAGCTTTCTTT	CASSTQGDTEAFF
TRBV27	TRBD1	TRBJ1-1	TGTGCCAGCAGTTCACCTTCCGGGACAGGGGGCTGGGGCACTGAAGCTTTCTTT	CASSSPSGTGGWGTEAFF
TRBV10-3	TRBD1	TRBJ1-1	TGTGCCATCAGTGAGGGACAGGGGGCGAACACTGAAGCTTTCTTT	CAISEGQGANTEAFF
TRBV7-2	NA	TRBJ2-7	TGTGCCAGCAGCTTAGTAGCCCCAGTAGTCGGGGTCGAGCAGTACTTC	CASSLVAPVVGVEQYF
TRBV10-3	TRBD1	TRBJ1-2	TGTGCCATCAGTGAGTCTCCAGGGGGTAGCTATGGCTACACCTTC	CAISESPGGSYGYTF